Below are 25 T cell receptor beta chains sequenced from a single sample in a study of CD8 T cells in ankylosing spondylitis. In TCRdb, the 5' RACE reads were re-called with MiXCR into one record per CDR3 protein. Altogether 100,000 to 150,000 distinct CDR3 sequences are present, 17% being singletons, with the ten largest covering about 30%. Findings and caveats of the study: Seemingly characteristic of ankylosing spondylitis blood was a TCR beta motif consisting of several highly homologous variants.

These receptors have no identified antigens. The sample taken for sequencing was blood, either unsorted or a sorted T cell fraction (not recorded which). The source is a male donor with ankylosing spondylitis.

This chain connects TRBV7-9 to TRBJ2-7; possibly TRBD2 for D (6 bases). The CDR3 contains 13 residues. V lost 8 bases and J lost 2, with 13 bases in between. Germline CDR1 reads SEHNR; CDR2 reads FQNEAQ (reference sequence). CDR3 protein: CASSGELPYEQYF. CDR3 sequence (DNA): TGTGCCAGCTCGGGGGAACTGCCCTACGAGCAGTACTTC.

This clonotype was counted at least ten times. The chain recombines TRBV12-3 or TRBV12-4 with TRBJ2-1, with D unresolved. The CDR3 is made up of 13 amino acids. V lost 6 bases, J lost 5 bases, and 11 bases lay in between. The CDR3 nucleotides read TGTGCCAGCAGCCCTAACGCAAACAATGAGCAGTTCTTC. Translating gives CASSPNANNEQFF.

This clonotype was observed a handful of times. The rearrangement joins TRBV27 to TRBJ2-3; D gene unclear. CDR3 length equals 14 residues. Germline assignment: CDR1 MNHEY and CDR2 SMNVEV (reference sequence). Trimming cost V 1 base and J 1 base, with 6 bases left between them. The CDR3 nucleotides read TGTGCCAGCAGTTTATTCGGCGGCACAGATACGCAGTATTTT. Protein sequence: CASSLFGGTDTQYF.

This clonotype came up a few times. The rearrangement uses TRBV7-8 and TRBJ1-5; the D is unclear. Trimming shortened V by 0 bases and J by 6 bases, and 9 bases separated the two germline ends. Germline loops: CDR1 SGHVS, CDR2 FQNEAQ. The CDR3 spans 14 residues. CDR3 amino acids: CASSLALGSQPQHF. The CDR3 DNA reads as TGTGCCAGCAGCTTAGCCTTAGGGTCTCAGCCCCAGCATTTT.

Judged by abundance, this clonotype is medium-sized. The J gene is TRBJ2-5, the V gene TRBV13; D is undetermined. CDR1 PRHDT and CDR2 FYEKMQ come from the germline V gene (reference sequence). Trimming removed 2 bases at V and 0 bases at J, with 7 bases between. This CDR3 spans 14 amino acids. The CDR3 coding sequence is TGTGCCAGCAGCTTACGACGGCACCAAGAGACCCAGTACTTC. This sequence encodes CASSLRRHQETQYF.

This clonotype was seen at least ten times. The V call is TRBV24-1, the J call TRBJ2-7; 7 bases are shared with TRBD1. The CDR3 spans 15 residues. The V gene end was trimmed by 3 bases and the J gene end by 1 base; junction bases not matched to a gene: 5. Germline V gene sequence: CDR1 KGHDR, CDR2 SFDVKD. CDR3 loop: CATSDAGTVSYEQYF. The CDR3 region has the DNA TGTGCCACCAGTGATGCCGGGACAGTGTCCTACGAGCAGTACTTC.

This clonotype has just a few counts. The CDR3 DNA follows: TGCGCCAGCAGATCTTGGGGTCGGACAGGAGGAAGCAATCAGCCCCAGCATTTT. It codes for CASRSWGRTGGSNQPQHF. The gene calls are TRBV5-1 and TRBJ1-5, with 7 bases lining up with TRBD1. CDR3 length: 18 residues. Germline V CDR1 and CDR2: SGHRS, YFSETQ. Unmatched junction bases numbered 15, after V lost 5 bases and J lost 1 base.

The rearrangement joins TRBV12-3 or TRBV12-4 to TRBJ2-3, with TRBD2 identical over 11 bases. This CDR3 is 22 amino acids long. V lost 1 base, J lost 3 bases, and 21 bases stayed unmatched. In DNA form, the CDR3 reads TGTGCCAGCAGTTTAGACGATTTGAGAATGACATTACTAGCGGGAGTGACAGATACGCAGTATTTT. This gives the protein CASSLDDLRMTLLAGVTDTQYF.

In nucleotides, the CDR3 is TGTGCCAGCAGCTTAGGGCAGGACAATGAGCAGTTCTTC. Encoded protein: CASSLGQDNEQFF. V and J are TRBV5-6 and TRBJ2-1; D unclear. Trimming took 2 bases from V and 5 from J, leaving 8 bases between them. The V gene's germline CDR1 is SGHDT and CDR2 YYEEEE. The CDR3 contains 13 residues.

This clonotype appeared a few times. The CDR3 DNA is TGTGCCAGCAGTTTCCCACGGGACTTGAACACTGAAGCTTTCTTT. It codes for CASSFPRDLNTEAFF. V gene TRBV12-3 or TRBV12-4 combines with J gene TRBJ1-1, with D possibly TRBD1 on 5 matching bases. V was trimmed by 3 bases and J by 0 bases, leaving 11 bases between them. The CDR3 runs 15 residues.

The chain is built from TRBV6-1 and TRBJ2-3; 8 bases line up with TRBD2. The germline V gene encodes CDR1 MNHNS and CDR2 SASEGT. The ends lost 8 bases at V and 2 bases at J; junction bases unmatched: 6. The CDR3 has 14 residues. The CDR3 region is CASGGRRITDTQYF. In DNA, the CDR3 is TGTGCCAGCGGCGGGAGGAGAATCACAGATACGCAGTATTTT.

The rearrangement joins TRBV27 to TRBJ2-1, with 15 bases fitting TRBD2. Looked up from germline, CDR1 is MNHEY and CDR2 is SMNVEV (reference sequence). This CDR3 is 20 amino acids long. V lost 5 bases, J lost 3 bases, and 14 bases stayed unmatched. The CDR3, as DNA: TGTGCCAGCAGTCCTCGCTCCGGACTAGCGGGAGGGGGTTACTACAATGAGCAGTTCTTC. Amino acids: CASSPRSGLAGGGYYNEQFF.

This clonotype showed up just a few times. The genes are TRBV20-1 and TRBJ2-7, with D tentatively TRBD1 (6 bases). CDR1 and CDR2 from the germline V gene are DFQATT and SNEGSKA (reference sequence). The CDR3 contains 15 residues. The V end lost 4 bases, the J end lost 0 bases, and 16 bases lay between the germline ends. CDR3 residues: CSAIPYRGSSYEQYF. The CDR3 DNA sequence: TGCAGTGCTATTCCCTATAGGGGGTCCTCCTACGAGCAGTACTTC.

The gene calls are TRBV11-1 and TRBJ2-7; possibly TRBD1 for D (6 bases). CDR1 and CDR2 (germline): SGHAT, FQDESV (reference sequence). This CDR3 is 15 amino acids long. V was clipped by 6 bases and J by 7 bases, with 22 bases between them. CDR3 region: CASSRKDRTPWEQYF. The CDR3 DNA reads as TGTGCCAGCAGTCGAAAAGACAGGACCCCGTGGGAGCAGTACTTC.

In this sample, this clonotype turned up a few times. The gene calls are TRBV9 and TRBJ2-3; 11 nucleotides align to TRBD2. This CDR3 contains 17 residues. V was pared by 2 bases and J by 5 bases, with 10 bases of the junction left unmatched. Germline V gives CDR1 SGDLS, CDR2 YYNGEE. The CDR3 DNA sequence: TGTGCCAGCAGCGTTAGCGGGAGGGCCTCTGGAGGAGATACGCAGTATTTT. Translated: CASSVSGRASGGDTQYF.

This clonotype was picked up a small number of times. V and J are TRBV10-3 and TRBJ2-3; D tentatively reads TRBD1 or TRBD2 (5 bases each). Between the trimmed V and J ends, which lost 1 base and 3 bases, there was a span of 14 bases. The CDR3 runs 16 residues. The germline CDR1 and CDR2 sequences are ENHRY and SYGVKD. In nucleotides, the CDR3 is TGTGCCATCAGTGAGTTGCTTGGGACCTCGACAGATACGCAGTATTTT. Translated, it gives CAISELLGTSTDTQYF.

The chain links TRBV28 to TRBJ2-7; D remains unclear. This CDR3 has 14 residues. Deletions cut 4 bases from V and 4 bases from J, with 14 bases between. Germline assignment: CDR1 MDHEN and CDR2 SYDVKM. CDR3 in amino acids: CASSSPLWAYEQYF. CDR3 nucleotide sequence: TGTGCCAGCAGTTCCCCTCTATGGGCTTACGAGCAGTACTTC.

This clonotype was observed a handful of times. CDR3 bases: TGTGCCAGCAGTTTAAACCAGGGGTCTTACCCTGCAACTAATGAAAAACTGTTTTTT. This encodes CASSLNQGSYPATNEKLFF. The gene calls are TRBV12-3 or TRBV12-4 and TRBJ1-4, with D tentatively TRBD1 (6 bases). CDR3 size: 19 residues. Trimming took off 2 bases at V and 0 bases at J, with 19 bases between the two ends.

V is TRBV2 and J is TRBJ2-7; TRBD2 matches at 13 bases. V shed 7 bases and J 2 bases; nucleotides not matched to a gene: 2. CDR1 and CDR2 from the germline V gene are SNHLY and FYNNEI. The CDR3 has 14 residues. CDR3 bases: TGTGCCAGCAAAACTAGCGGGAGGGCCTACGAGCAGTACTTC. As protein: CASKTSGRAYEQYF.

This clonotype was detected many times. CDR3 bases: TGTGCCAGCAGCTTAGTCTCCTACGAGCAGTACTTC. Translating it yields CASSLVSYEQYF. J is TRBJ2-7 and V is TRBV7-8; no clear D. Between the trimmed V and J ends, which lost 1 base and 0 bases, there was a span of 1 base. CDR1 and CDR2 from the germline V gene are SGHVS and FQNEAQ. The CDR3 is 12 residues long.

This chain connects TRBV28 to TRBJ1-1, with 9 bases aligning to TRBD1. Germline V gene data show CDR1 as MDHEN and CDR2 as SYDVKM. V lost 4 bases, J lost 1 base, and 13 bases stayed unmatched. The CDR3 loop spans 18 amino acids. CDR3 DNA: TGTGCCAGCAGTTCCCATCTCAGACAGGGGGTCACGAACACTGAAGCTTTCTTT. Translating it yields CASSSHLRQGVTNTEAFF.

The table lists this clonotype with a few counts. V is TRBV5-1 and J is TRBJ2-7, with D uncertain. The V end lost 4 bases, the J end lost 4 bases, and 15 bases lay between the germline ends. This CDR3 is built from 14 residues. Germline values: CDR1 SGHRS, CDR2 YFSETQ. The CDR3 nucleotides are TGCGCCAGCAGCGCCCCCTCCGCCGGTTACGAGCAGTACTTC. As protein: CASSAPSAGYEQYF. The full variable domain, rest sourced from reference TRBV5-1 and TRBJ2-7, is KAGVTQTPRYLIKTRGQQVTLSCSPISGHRSVSWYQQTPGQGLQFLFEYFSETQRNKGNFPGRFSGRQFSNSRSEMNVSTLELGDSALYLCASSAPSAGYEQYFGPGTRLTVT.

The J gene is TRBJ2-7, the V gene TRBV7-3; D is uncertain. This CDR3 comprises 15 residues. Trimming removed 5 bases from V and 1 base from J, with 15 bases in between. The germline V gene encodes CDR1 SGHTA and CDR2 FQGTGA. The CDR3 is CASSGSLTPSYEQYF. In DNA form, the CDR3 reads TGTGCCAGCAGCGGATCCCTGACACCGTCCTACGAGCAGTACTTC.

The gene calls are TRBV5-1 and TRBJ2-2; TRBD2 might be the D (6 bases). The CDR3 has 14 amino acids. The ends were cut back, 4 bases at V and 6 bases at J, with 13 bases in the middle. CDR1 is SGHRS, CDR2 YFSETQ, per germline. CDR3 residues: CASSPGLSSGELFF. The CDR3 DNA reads as TGCGCCAGCAGCCCGGGACTGTCTTCCGGGGAGCTGTTTTTT.

In this sample, this clonotype turned up once. The chain is built from TRBV19 and TRBJ1-5, with D unresolved. This CDR3 has 13 amino acids. Trimming removed 0 bases at V and 6 bases at J, with 6 bases between. From germline, CDR1 is LNHDA and CDR2 SQIVND (reference sequence). CDR3: CASSIDITQPQHF. Written as DNA, the CDR3 is TGTGCCAGTAGTATAGACATCACTCAGCCCCAGCATTTT. Full variable domain (missing parts from reference TRBV19 and TRBJ1-5): DGGITQSPKYLFRKEGQNVTLSCEQNLNHDAMYWYRQDPGQGLRLIYYSQIVNDFQKGDIAEGYSVSREKKESFPLTVTSAQKNPTAFYLCASSIDITQPQHFGDGTRLSIL.